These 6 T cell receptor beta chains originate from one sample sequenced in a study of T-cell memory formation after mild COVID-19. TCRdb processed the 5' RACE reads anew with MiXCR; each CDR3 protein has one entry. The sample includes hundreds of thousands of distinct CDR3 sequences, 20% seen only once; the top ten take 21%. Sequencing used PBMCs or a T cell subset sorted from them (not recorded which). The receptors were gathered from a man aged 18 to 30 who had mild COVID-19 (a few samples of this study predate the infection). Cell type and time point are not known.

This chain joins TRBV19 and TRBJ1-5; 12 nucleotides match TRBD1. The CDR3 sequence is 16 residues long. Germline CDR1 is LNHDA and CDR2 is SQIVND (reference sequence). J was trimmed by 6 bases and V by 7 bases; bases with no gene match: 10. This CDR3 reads CASNTGTGGFFQPQHF. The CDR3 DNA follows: TGTGCCAGTAATACCGGGACAGGGGGCTTTTTTCAGCCCCAGCATTTT.

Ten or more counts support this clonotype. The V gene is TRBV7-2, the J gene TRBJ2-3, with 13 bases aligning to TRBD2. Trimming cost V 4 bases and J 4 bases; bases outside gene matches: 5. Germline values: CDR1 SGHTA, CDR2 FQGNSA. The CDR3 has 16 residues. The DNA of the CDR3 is TGTGCCAGCAGCTCTACTAGCGGGGGGGCCTCAGATACGCAGTATTTT. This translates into CASSSTSGGASDTQYF.

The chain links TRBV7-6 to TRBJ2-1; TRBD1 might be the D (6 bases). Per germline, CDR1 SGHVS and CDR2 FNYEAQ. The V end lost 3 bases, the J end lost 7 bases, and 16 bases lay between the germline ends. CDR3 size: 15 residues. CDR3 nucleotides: TGTGCCAGCAGCTTCTACGGGGACAAGAGGAATGAGCAGTTCTTC. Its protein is CASSFYGDKRNEQFF.

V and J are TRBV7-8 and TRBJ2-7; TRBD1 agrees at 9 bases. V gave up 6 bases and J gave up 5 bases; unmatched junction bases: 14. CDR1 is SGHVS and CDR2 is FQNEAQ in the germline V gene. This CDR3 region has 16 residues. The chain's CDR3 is CASRQGPGQGRHEQYV. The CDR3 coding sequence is TGTGCCAGCAGACAAGGACCGGGACAGGGTCGTCACGAGCAGTACGTC.

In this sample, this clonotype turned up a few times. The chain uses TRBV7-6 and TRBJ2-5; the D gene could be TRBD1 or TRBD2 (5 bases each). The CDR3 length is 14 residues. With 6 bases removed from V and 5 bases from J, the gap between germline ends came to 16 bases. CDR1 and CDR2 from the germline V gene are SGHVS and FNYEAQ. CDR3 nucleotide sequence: TGTGCCAGCAGACGGGACCTCAGGGAGGAGACCCAGTACTTC. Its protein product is CASRRDLREETQYF.

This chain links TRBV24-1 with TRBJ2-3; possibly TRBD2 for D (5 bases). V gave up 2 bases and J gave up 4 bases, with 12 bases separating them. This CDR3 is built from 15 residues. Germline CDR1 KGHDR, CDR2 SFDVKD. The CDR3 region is CATSDYRGFADTQYF. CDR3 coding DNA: TGTGCCACCAGTGATTACCGCGGGTTTGCAGATACGCAGTATTTT.